This TCR beta chain derives from a study of T-cell memory formation after mild COVID-19 (dated by TCRdb to 2020 to 2022). Some background on the complete study: TCR sequence clusters from the two donors were found to be largely donor specific. The cohort was made up of two young adult volunteers, one female and one male, who were previously healthy. T-cell clones expanding and contracting after mild COVID-19 in a couple of donors were tracked by longitudinal TCRalpha and TCRbeta repertoire sequencing.

As regards this clonotype: Its cognate antigen has yet to be identified. Per-base quality was not reported, and no clone a single base away is much larger than it.

V drops 8 bases and J drops 8 bases, leaving 16 bases in between. The CDR3 has 13 amino acids, counting the end cysteine and phenylalanine. Left in the record is the CDR3 DNA by itself, 39 bases read in frame from the first base. Sequences SNHLY (CDR1) and FYNNEI (CDR2) are obtained from the germline V gene. The paper as a whole reports these results and caveats: The study covered only a couple of mild cases, and larger cohorts including severe cases with pre-infection samples were considered necessary. SARS-CoV-2 specificity of the second-wave clones peaking on day 37 was not confirmed. Clones that contracted from day 15 to 85 showed balanced CD4/CD8 phenotypes, whereas a second wave of clones that expanded from day 15 to 37 leaned towards CD4+. Contracting CD4+ clones turned up mainly in the CM and EM memory subsets, whereas EMRA was where CD8+ clones were enriched. Some responding clones were detected in pre-infection memory, suggesting pre-existing cross-reactive memory T cells joined the SARS-CoV-2 response.

Ficoll-Paque density gradient centrifugation was the method used to isolate PBMCs. TCRdb records Illumina NovaSeq 6000 as the sequencer. cDNA libraries for TCRalpha and TCRbeta were prepared by 5'RACE using constant-segment primers, with sample barcodes and unique molecular identifiers added. RNA was extracted from every sample with Trizol reagent. Amplification of the libraries took two PCR steps, and the second step added a second sample barcode plus Illumina TruSeq adapters. Sequencing of libraries was performed on an Illumina NovaSeq with 2 x 150 bp paired-end reads. On the authors' methods: With migec v1.2.7, reads were demultiplexed and then collapsed into UMI-guided consensus sequences. With mixcr v2.1.11, UMI consensuses were aligned to TRA and TRB V and J templates and assembled into clonotypes. Expanded or contracted clonotypes were those called significant by both edgeR and NoisET, with noise models trained on biological replicates. For edgeR calls, a false discovery rate-adjusted p below 0.01 and a log2 fold-change threshold of 1 were applied. PCA with hierarchical clustering of max-normalized trajectories of the 1000 most abundant clonotypes was used as exploratory dynamics analysis. Each responding clone was given a CD4 or CD8 phenotype based on the CD4+ and CD8+ repertoires, which had been sequenced separately. In-frame beta chains were kept once TCRdb had trimmed the public reads at Q25 with fastp and called clones with MiXCR. CDR3 protein sequences are deduplicated, and each keeps its most common genes and DNA. None of the V and J calls come from the authors' own analysis; TCRdb made them. The sample table shows roughly 99,000 distinct CDR3 sequences, and about an eighth are seen once. In total, the top ten clones hold under 45% of the sample.

The sequence links TRBV2 to TRBJ1-3, and possibly TRBD1, on 5 matching bases. This TCR was sampled from a man aged 18 to 30 who had mild COVID-19 (a few samples of this study predate the infection). The sample titles of this study are shuffled in the database, so cell type and time point are left out; the donor was told from shared clones. Material: PBMCs or a T cell subset sorted from them (not recorded which). The DNA sequence is TGTGCCAGCCTGGGACCTTATGCTGACACCATATATTTT. This translates into CASLGPYADTIYF.